Shown below are 32 T cell receptor beta chains from a single sample sequenced in a study of stem cell transplantation in POMP-related autoinflammatory disease (dated by TCRdb to the early 2020s). The receptor library was made with the immunoSEQ multiplex PCR assay. Here the immuneACCESS table is served through TCRdb, limited to in-frame sequences with V and J called. Missing clones are a known gap in these copies; in checked studies unresolved V genes cover under half, and the rest lacks a known reason. The sample contains some 29,000 clones, 88% of them found a single time. Clones ranked in the top ten supply 0.7% to 0.9% of the sample. Read against the paper, the sample's time point label means: before hematopoietic stem cell transplant. The specimen comprised CD4+ T cells from PBMCs, sampled before stem cell transplantation. The receptor source for this set is a human donor with POMP-related autoinflammation and immune dysregulation (PRAID).

This chain links TRBV16 with TRBJ1-2, with 9 nucleotides matching TRBD1. Germline trimming cut 4 bases from V and 4 bases from J; bases unmatched to any gene: 1. CDR3 length: 13 amino acids. The germline gives CDR1 KGHSY, CDR2 FQNENV. The CDR3 region has the DNA TGTGCCAGCAGCCGGGACAGGGCCTATGGCTACACCTTC. Translating gives CASSRDRAYGYTF.

As DNA, the CDR3 is TGTGCCAGCAGCTTAGGTTCGGGGACCGGGGAGCTGTTTTTT. This translates into CASSLGSGTGELFF. The J gene is TRBJ2-2, the V gene TRBV7-6, with D tentatively TRBD2 (5 bases). This CDR3 spans 14 amino acids. Trimming removed 1 base from V and 5 bases from J, with 8 bases in between. The germline CDR1 and CDR2 sequences are SGHVS and FNYEAQ. Variable domain in full (rest from reference TRBV7-6 and TRBJ2-2): GAGVSQSPRYKVTKRGQDVALRCDPISGHVSLYWYRQALGQGPEFLTYFNYEAQQDKSGLPNDRFSAERPEGSISTLTIQRTEQRDSAMYRCASSLGSGTGELFFGEGSRLTVL.

The gene calls are TRBV2 and TRBJ1-3, with D hard to call. V lost 4 bases, J lost 4 bases, and 5 bases lay in between. Germline V CDR1 and CDR2: SNHLY, FYNNEI. There are 12 residues in the CDR3. This CDR3 reads CASSVTGNTIYF. In nucleotides, the CDR3 is TGTGCCAGCAGTGTAACCGGAAACACCATATATTTT.

The rearrangement joins TRBV6-4 to TRBJ2-3; 9 bases match TRBD2. Germline values: CDR1 MRHNA, CDR2 SNTAGT. The CDR3 totals 16 residues. V shed 1 base and J 3 bases; nucleotides not matched to a gene: 5. The CDR3, as DNA: TGTGCCAGCAGTGACTTACTAGCGGGTGGTACAGATACGCAGTATTTT. It specifies CASSDLLAGGTDTQYF.

The CDR3 reads CASSLGTSEQYF. As DNA, the CDR3 is TGTGCCAGCAGCTTAGGGACTAGCGAGCAGTACTTC. The chain uses TRBV7-9 and TRBJ2-7, with TRBD2 matching 7 bases. This CDR3 has 12 amino acids. Germline trimming cut 1 base from V and 6 bases from J; bases unmatched to any gene: 0. Germline CDR1 is SEHNR and CDR2 is FQNEAQ (reference sequence).

The chain couples TRBV7-2 to TRBJ2-1; 12 nucleotides align to TRBD2. Per the germline V gene, CDR1 is SGHTA and CDR2 is FQGNSA. The junction had 6 bases not matched to a gene; V was cut back by 5 bases and J by 7 bases. The CDR3 sequence is 15 residues long. The CDR3 DNA reads TGTGCCAGCAGCACTAGCGGGAGGTATGGTAATGAGCAGTTCTTC. It is translated as CASSTSGRYGNEQFF.

This clone came up a few times. The chain links TRBV7-9 to TRBJ1-1, with D perhaps TRBD1 (6 bases). CDR1 and CDR2 from the germline V gene are SEHNR and FQNEAQ (reference sequence). This CDR3 comprises 13 residues. Trimming removed 4 bases from V and 4 bases from J, with 10 bases in between. CDR3 nucleotide sequence: TGTGCCAGCAGCTCGAGGGGGGCCACTGAAGCTTTCTTT. Translated: CASSSRGATEAFF.

This sequence joins TRBV2 and TRBJ2-5, with 7 bases aligning to TRBD2. Germline V CDR1 and CDR2: SNHLY, FYNNEI. The V and J ends lost 4 bases and 4 bases, in that order; junction bases with no gene match: 12. The CDR3 contains 16 residues. CDR3 sequence reads: CASSGERGSEGETQYF. The CDR3 region has the DNA TGTGCCAGCAGTGGGGAGCGGGGAAGCGAAGGAGAGACCCAGTACTTC.

The rearrangement uses TRBV2 and TRBJ1-5; D not resolved. This CDR3 is 13 amino acids long. The V end was cut by 0 bases, the J end by 4 bases, with 4 bases between. Germline loops: CDR1 SNHLY, CDR2 FYNNEI. The CDR3 region is CASSEAGNQPQHF. CDR3 nucleotide sequence: TGTGCCAGCAGTGAAGCGGGGAATCAGCCCCAGCATTTT.

V and J are TRBV2 and TRBJ1-2, with TRBD1 as a possible D gene (5 bases). Trimming took 6 bases from V and 3 from J, leaving 14 bases between them. The CDR3 covers 14 residues. Germline assignment: CDR1 SNHLY and CDR2 FYNNEI. The CDR3 DNA follows: TGTGCCAGCAGCCGTATGATGGGGGACTATGGCTACACCTTC. Residues: CASSRMMGDYGYTF.

The chain is built from TRBV28 and TRBJ2-7, with 10 bases identical to TRBD2. Germline V lookup: CDR1 MDHEN, CDR2 SYDVKM. V was clipped by 2 bases and J by 4 bases; unmatched bases: 5. The CDR3 extends over 15 amino acids. This chain's CDR3 is CASSLELAGNYEQYF. The CDR3 coding sequence is TGTGCCAGCAGTTTAGAACTAGCGGGAAATTACGAGCAGTACTTC.

The rearrangement uses TRBV4-1 and TRBJ1-1, with 7 positions matching TRBD1. V dropped 0 bases and J dropped 0; count of bases not matched to a gene: 13. Germline V gives CDR1 MGHRA, CDR2 YSYEKL. This CDR3 has 19 amino acids. The CDR3 sequence: CASSQDRTGRRFVNTEAFF. CDR3 nucleotide sequence: TGCGCCAGCAGCCAAGATAGGACAGGCCGCAGGTTCGTGAACACTGAAGCTTTCTTT.

The rearrangement joins TRBV5-1 to TRBJ2-5; no clear D. CDR1 is SGHRS and CDR2 is YFSETQ in the germline V gene. CDR3 length equals 12 residues. The V and J ends lost 1 base and 3 bases respectively, with 4 bases between them. In nucleotides, the CDR3 is TGCGCCAGCAGCTTGTGGGAAGAGACCCAGTACTTC. Translating gives CASSLWEETQYF.

The chain couples TRBV5-5 to TRBJ1-1, with D possibly being TRBD1 (6 bases). In germline, CDR1 is SGHKS, CDR2 YYEKEE (reference sequence). V dropped 0 bases and J dropped 1 base, with 19 bases sitting between them. This CDR3 comprises 18 residues. This CDR3 reads CASSLAPRGALRNTEAFF. CDR3 coding DNA: TGTGCCAGCAGCTTGGCCCCGAGGGGGGCGCTTCGGAACACTGAAGCTTTCTTT.

This clone appeared a single time. V is TRBV15 and J is TRBJ2-1; 9 positions match TRBD2. Germline trimming cut 0 bases from V and 7 bases from J; bases unmatched to any gene: 10. The CDR3 has 17 amino acids. CDR1 LNHNV and CDR2 YYDKDF come from the germline V gene (reference sequence). This CDR3 is CATSRDPASGNMNEQFF. The CDR3 DNA reads TGTGCCACCAGCAGAGATCCCGCTAGCGGGAATATGAATGAGCAGTTCTTC.

The chain carries TRBV6-5 and TRBJ2-1; maybe TRBD2 (5 bases). The CDR3 spans 15 residues. Germline V gene data show CDR1 as MNHEY and CDR2 as SVGAGI. Trimming left V 4 bases short and J 0 bases short, with 10 bases between. The CDR3 here is CASSLFRGSYNEQFF. The CDR3 DNA reads TGTGCCAGCAGTTTGTTCCGGGGCTCCTACAATGAGCAGTTCTTC.

This clone was seen a handful of times. The V call is TRBV19, the J call TRBJ2-7, with 10 bases that match TRBD1. Looked up from germline, CDR1 is LNHDA and CDR2 is SQIVND (reference sequence). The trim removed 4 bases at V and 5 bases at J, leaving 11 bases unmatched. This CDR3 region has 16 residues. The CDR3 DNA is TGTGCCAGTAGTACCACGGACAGGGGGAGGAAGAACGAGCAGTACTTC. This codes for CASSTTDRGRKNEQYF.

The sample holds one count of this clone. J is TRBJ2-7 and V is TRBV5-6; D unresolved. Trimming stripped 0 bases from V and 4 bases from J, with 11 bases between. Germline-derived CDR1 and CDR2 are SGHDT and YYEEEE. This CDR3 comprises 14 residues. The CDR3 protein is CASSLAGWGYEQYF. In nucleotides, the CDR3 is TGTGCCAGCAGCTTGGCCGGGTGGGGATACGAGCAGTACTTC.

V usage is TRBV6-1 and J usage is TRBJ2-7, with 7 bases aligning to TRBD1. CDR3 length: 15 amino acids. Germline loops: CDR1 MNHNS, CDR2 SASEGT. V was pared by 8 bases and J by 1 base, with 11 bases of the junction left unmatched. CDR3 nucleotides: TGTGCCAGCGATAGACAGGGTTGGGGTTCCTACGAGCAGTACTTC. It translates to CASDRQGWGSYEQYF.

The J gene is TRBJ2-3, the V gene TRBV5-4; D gene uncertain. This CDR3 comprises 16 residues. Germline lookup yields CDR1 SGHNT and CDR2 YYREEE (reference sequence). Trimming shortened V by 3 bases and J by 0 bases, and 14 bases separated the two germline ends. The CDR3 DNA sequence: TGTGCCAGCAGCTATACGGTCTACGCTAGCACAGATACGCAGTATTTT. Encoded protein: CASSYTVYASTDTQYF.

As to this clone: An end of the junction differs from the germline gene, which may be a read error. The chain carries TRBV5-6 and TRBJ2-7; no definite D call. This CDR3 is built from 12 residues. Germline V CDR1 and CDR2: SGHDT, YYEEEE. CDR3 nucleotide sequence: TGTACCAGCAGCTTGCCGAGTGACGAGCAGTACTTC. Translation: CTSSLPSDEQYF.

The V gene is TRBV2, the J gene TRBJ2-1, with 7 bases lining up with TRBD1. CDR1 and CDR2 (germline): SNHLY, FYNNEI. This CDR3 has 10 residues. V was clipped by 7 bases and J by 12 bases; unmatched bases: 3. The CDR3 region has the DNA TGTGCCAGCAAAGGGGGCGGGCAGTTCTTC. It translates to CASKGGGQFF.

This clone was observed a single time. As DNA, the CDR3 is TGCGCCAGCAGCCCGCCCGGGACAGGACAAGAGACCCAGTACTTC. Translating gives CASSPPGTGQETQYF. This chain joins TRBV5-1 and TRBJ2-5; TRBD1 matches 8 bases. V lost 4 bases to trimming and J lost 2 bases; unmatched junction nucleotides: 7. This CDR3 has 15 amino acids. The germline CDR1 and CDR2 sequences are SGHRS and YFSETQ.

In nucleotides, the CDR3 is TGCGCCAGCAGCTTGGCGGCAGATAACTATGGCTACACCTTC. Translating gives CASSLAADNYGYTF. V and J are TRBV5-1 and TRBJ1-2; D remains ambiguous. V shed 0 bases and J shed 1 base, with 7 bases lying between them. The CDR3 sequence is 14 residues long. CDR1 SGHRS and CDR2 YFSETQ come from the germline V gene.

This rearrangement joins TRBV5-4 to TRBJ1-1; TRBD1 agrees at 10 bases. V lost 4 bases to trimming and J lost 4 bases; unmatched junction nucleotides: 4. The CDR3 is 14 amino acids. Germline V gene lookup returns CDR1 SGHNT and CDR2 YYREEE (reference sequence). The CDR3 coding sequence is TGTGCCAGCAGCCACGGACAGGGGGGCACTGAAGCTTTCTTT. Translating it yields CASSHGQGGTEAFF.

About this clone itself: One end of the junction fails to match germline, which may point to a read error. This chain connects TRBV6-5 to TRBJ2-3; D is perhaps TRBD2 (6 bases). In germline, CDR1 is MNHEY, CDR2 SVGAGI. The CDR3 totals 15 residues. Here the CDR3 reads CASSDSGLLGDTQYF. The CDR3 DNA reads TGTGCCAGCAGTGACTCGGGACTCTTGGGGGATACGCAGTATTTT.

The CDR3 DNA sequence: TGTGCCAGCAGTGACGGGGCCCATAGCAATCAGCCCCAGCATTTT. Translation: CASSDGAHSNQPQHF. The gene calls are TRBV2 and TRBJ1-5; the D gene is possibly TRBD1 (5 bases). V was clipped by 3 bases and J by 0 bases, with 9 bases between them. Germline CDR1 reads SNHLY; CDR2 reads FYNNEI. The CDR3 contains 15 residues. Looking up the rest from reference TRBV2 and TRBJ1-5 gives the full variable domain: EPEVTQTPSHQVTQMGQEVILRCVPISNHLYFYWYRQILGQKVEFLVSFYNNEISEKSEIFDDQFSVERPDGSNFTLKIRSTKLEDSAMYFCASSDGAHSNQPQHFGDGTRLSIL.

This clone was seen a handful of times. The chain combines TRBV5-6 with TRBJ1-3; D gene uncertain. Germline lookup yields CDR1 SGHDT and CDR2 YYEEEE. The CDR3 is made up of 13 amino acids. Trimming left V 0 bases short and J 11 bases short, with 12 bases between. CDR3 DNA: TGTGCCAGCAGCTTGGGAGGGTGGACCGCCATATATTTT. Translating gives CASSLGGWTAIYF.

This clone was seen just once. This chain joins TRBV11-2 and TRBJ2-5; D is unclear. This CDR3 contains 11 residues. Trimming removed 1 base at V and 5 bases at J, with 2 bases between. Germline lookup yields CDR1 SGHAT and CDR2 FQNNGV. For the CDR3, the DNA is TGTGCCAGCAGCTTAGTGGAGACCCAGTACTTC. Amino acid sequence: CASSLVETQYF.

This clone was recorded only once. The V and J genes are TRBV6-1 and TRBJ2-5, with 9 bases lining up with TRBD1. Germline CDR1 and CDR2: MNHNS and SASEGT. J was trimmed by 4 bases and V by 7 bases; bases with no gene match: 4. CDR3 size: 13 residues. The CDR3: CASTWTGVETQYF. The CDR3 DNA follows: TGTGCCAGCACTTGGACAGGGGTAGAGACCCAGTACTTC.

This sequence joins TRBV19 and TRBJ1-2; D perhaps matches TRBD1 (5 bases). This CDR3 region has 14 residues. The germline V gene encodes CDR1 LNHDA and CDR2 SQIVND (reference sequence). V lost 3 bases and J lost 3, with 11 bases in between. The CDR3 DNA reads TGTGCCAGTAGTATGGGCAGGGAGTACTATGGCTACACCTTC. Its translation is CASSMGREYYGYTF.

CDR3 DNA: TGTGCCAGCAACTTGGGGATAGAGGACACTGAAGCTTTCTTT. Translating it yields CASNLGIEDTEAFF. This chain joins TRBV9 and TRBJ1-1; D gene uncertain. The CDR3 has 14 residues. Trimming removed 6 bases from V and 3 bases from J, with 15 bases in between. Germline V gene data show CDR1 as SGDLS and CDR2 as YYNGEE.